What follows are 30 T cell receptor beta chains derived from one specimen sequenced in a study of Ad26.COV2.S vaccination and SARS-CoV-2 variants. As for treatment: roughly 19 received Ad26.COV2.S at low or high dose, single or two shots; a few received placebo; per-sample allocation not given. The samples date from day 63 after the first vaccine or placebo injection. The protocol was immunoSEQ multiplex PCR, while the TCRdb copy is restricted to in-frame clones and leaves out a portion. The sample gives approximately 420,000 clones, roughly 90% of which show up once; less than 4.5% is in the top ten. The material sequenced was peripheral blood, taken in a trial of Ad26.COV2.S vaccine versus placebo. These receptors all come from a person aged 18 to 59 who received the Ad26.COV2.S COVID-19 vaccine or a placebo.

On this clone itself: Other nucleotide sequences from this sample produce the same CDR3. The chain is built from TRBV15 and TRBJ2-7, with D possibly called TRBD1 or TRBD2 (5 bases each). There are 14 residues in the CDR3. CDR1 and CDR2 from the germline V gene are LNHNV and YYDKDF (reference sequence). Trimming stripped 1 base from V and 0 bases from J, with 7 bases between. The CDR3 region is CATSRGGDSYEQYF. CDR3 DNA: TGTGCCACCAGCAGAGGAGGGGACTCCTACGAGCAGTACTTC.

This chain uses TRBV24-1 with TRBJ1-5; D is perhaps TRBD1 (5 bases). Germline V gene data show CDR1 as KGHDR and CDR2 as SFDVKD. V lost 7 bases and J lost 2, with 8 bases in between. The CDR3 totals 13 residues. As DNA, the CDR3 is TGTGCCACCAGCCAGGGTGGCAATCAGCCCCAGCATTTT. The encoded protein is CATSQGGNQPQHF.

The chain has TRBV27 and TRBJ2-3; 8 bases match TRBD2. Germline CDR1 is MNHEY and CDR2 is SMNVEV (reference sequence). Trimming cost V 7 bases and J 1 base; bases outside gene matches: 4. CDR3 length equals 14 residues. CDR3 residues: CASTAGGRTDTQYF. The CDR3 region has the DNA TGTGCCAGCACGGCGGGGGGCCGCACAGATACGCAGTATTTT.

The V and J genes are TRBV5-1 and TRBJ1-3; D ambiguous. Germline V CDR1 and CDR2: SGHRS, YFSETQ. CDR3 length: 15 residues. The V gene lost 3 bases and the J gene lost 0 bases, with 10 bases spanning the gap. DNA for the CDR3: TGCGCCAGCAGCTGGGATTTTAGCTCTGGAAACACCATATATTTT. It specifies CASSWDFSSGNTIYF.

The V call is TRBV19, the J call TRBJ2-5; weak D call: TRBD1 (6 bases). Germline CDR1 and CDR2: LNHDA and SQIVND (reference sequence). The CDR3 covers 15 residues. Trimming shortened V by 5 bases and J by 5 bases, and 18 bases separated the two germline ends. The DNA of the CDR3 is TGTGCCAGTAGTGCCCTGCAGGGGCGCGGGGAGACCCAGTACTTC. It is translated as CASSALQGRGETQYF.

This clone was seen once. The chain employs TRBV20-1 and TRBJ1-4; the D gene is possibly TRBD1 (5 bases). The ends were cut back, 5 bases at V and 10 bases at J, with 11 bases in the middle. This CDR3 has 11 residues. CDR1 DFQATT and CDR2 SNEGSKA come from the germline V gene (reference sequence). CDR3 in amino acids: CSAFDSGKLFF. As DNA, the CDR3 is TGCAGTGCTTTTGACAGCGGAAAACTGTTTTTT.

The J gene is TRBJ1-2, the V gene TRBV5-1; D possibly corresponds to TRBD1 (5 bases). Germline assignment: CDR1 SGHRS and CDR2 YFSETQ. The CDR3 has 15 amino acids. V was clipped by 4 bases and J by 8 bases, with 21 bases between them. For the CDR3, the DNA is TGCGCCAGCAGCAATACTTTTTCAGGGTTCGGCGGCTACACCTTC. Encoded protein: CASSNTFSGFGGYTF.

CDR3 nucleotides: TGTGCCAGTAGTATAGTAGGCGAAACCTATGGCTACACCTTC. It translates to CASSIVGETYGYTF. The chain carries TRBV19 and TRBJ1-2; D unclear. The germline V gene has CDR1 LNHDA and CDR2 SQIVND (reference sequence). This CDR3 has 14 residues. Trimming took 1 base from V and 4 from J, leaving 10 bases between them.

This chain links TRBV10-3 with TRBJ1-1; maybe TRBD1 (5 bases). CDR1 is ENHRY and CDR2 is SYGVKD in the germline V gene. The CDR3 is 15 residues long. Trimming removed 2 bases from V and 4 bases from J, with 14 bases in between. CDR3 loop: CAISERSGTGTEAFF. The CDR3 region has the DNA TGTGCCATCAGTGAGCGGTCGGGGACGGGCACTGAAGCTTTCTTT.

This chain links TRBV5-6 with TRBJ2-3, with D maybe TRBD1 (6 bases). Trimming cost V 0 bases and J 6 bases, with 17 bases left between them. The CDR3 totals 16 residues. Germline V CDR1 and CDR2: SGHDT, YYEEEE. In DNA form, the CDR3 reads TGTGCCAGCAGCTTGGTTTTAGGGGGACAAAAGGATACGCAGTATTTT. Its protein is CASSLVLGGQKDTQYF.

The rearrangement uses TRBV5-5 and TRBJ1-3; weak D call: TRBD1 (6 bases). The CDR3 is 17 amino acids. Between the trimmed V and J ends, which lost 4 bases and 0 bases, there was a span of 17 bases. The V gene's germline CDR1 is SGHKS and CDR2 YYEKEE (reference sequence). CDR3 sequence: CASSLNMGRGSGNTIYF. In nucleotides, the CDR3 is TGTGCCAGCAGCCTGAATATGGGCAGGGGCTCTGGAAACACCATATATTTT.

The CDR3 nucleotides are TGCGCCAGCAGCCAAGATCTGGGGGAATACGAGCAGTACTTC. This encodes CASSQDLGEYEQYF. V usage is TRBV4-3 and J usage is TRBJ2-7; D is tentatively TRBD1 or TRBD2 (5 bases each). Germline CDR1 reads LGHNA; CDR2 reads YSLEER. Trimming pared 0 bases from V and 4 bases from J, leaving 10 bases between. This CDR3 region has 14 residues.

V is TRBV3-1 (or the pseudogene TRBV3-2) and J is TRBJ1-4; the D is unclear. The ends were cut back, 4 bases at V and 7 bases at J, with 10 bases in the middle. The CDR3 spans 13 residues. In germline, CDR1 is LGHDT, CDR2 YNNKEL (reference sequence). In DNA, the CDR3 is TGTGCCAGCAGCCTCCCTTCGGGTGAAAAACTGTTTTTT. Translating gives CASSLPSGEKLFF.

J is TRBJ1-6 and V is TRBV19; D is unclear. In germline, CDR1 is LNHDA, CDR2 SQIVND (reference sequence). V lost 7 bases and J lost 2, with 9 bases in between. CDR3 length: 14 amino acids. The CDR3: CASTLRAYNSPLHF. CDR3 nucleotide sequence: TGTGCCAGTACTCTAAGGGCCTATAATTCACCCCTCCACTTT. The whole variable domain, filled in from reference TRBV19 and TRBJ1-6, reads DGGITQSPKYLFRKEGQNVTLSCEQNLNHDAMYWYRQDPGQGLRLIYYSQIVNDFQKGDIAEGYSVSREKKESFPLTVTSAQKNPTAFYLCASTLRAYNSPLHFGNGTRLTVT.

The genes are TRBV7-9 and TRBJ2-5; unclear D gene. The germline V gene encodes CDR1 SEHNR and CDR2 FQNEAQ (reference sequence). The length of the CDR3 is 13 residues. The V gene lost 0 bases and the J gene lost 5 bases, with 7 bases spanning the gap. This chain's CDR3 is CASSLAMRETQYF. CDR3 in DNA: TGTGCCAGCAGCTTAGCCATGAGGGAGACCCAGTACTTC. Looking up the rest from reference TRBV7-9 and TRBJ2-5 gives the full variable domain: DTGVSQNPRHKITKRGQNVTFRCDPISEHNRLYWYRQTLGQGPEFLTYFQNEAQLEKSRLLSDRFSAERPKGSFSTLEIQRTEQGDSAMYLCASSLAMRETQYFGPGTRLLVL.

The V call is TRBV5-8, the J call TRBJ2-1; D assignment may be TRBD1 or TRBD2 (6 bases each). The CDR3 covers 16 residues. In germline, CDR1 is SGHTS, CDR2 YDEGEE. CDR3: CAARDFGGPHYNEQFF. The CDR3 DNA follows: TGTGCGGCCAGGGACTTTGGGGGCCCCCACTACAATGAGCAGTTCTTC. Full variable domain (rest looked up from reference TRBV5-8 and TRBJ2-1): EAGVTQSPTHLIKTRGQQATLRCSPISGHTSVYWYQQALGLGLQFLLWYDEGEERNRGNFPPRFSGRQFPNYSSELNVNALELEDSALYLCAARDFGGPHYNEQFFGPGTRLTVL.

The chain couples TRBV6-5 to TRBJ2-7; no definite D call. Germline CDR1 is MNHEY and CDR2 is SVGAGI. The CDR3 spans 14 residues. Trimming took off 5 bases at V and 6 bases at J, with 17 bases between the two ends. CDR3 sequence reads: CASSPQALSTEQYF. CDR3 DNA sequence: TGTGCCAGCAGTCCCCAGGCTTTATCTACCGAGCAGTACTTC.

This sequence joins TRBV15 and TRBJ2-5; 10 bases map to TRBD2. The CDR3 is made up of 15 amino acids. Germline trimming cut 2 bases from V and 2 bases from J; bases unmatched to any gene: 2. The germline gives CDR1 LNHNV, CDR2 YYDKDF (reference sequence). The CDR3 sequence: CATSRTSGVQETQYF. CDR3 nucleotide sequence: TGTGCCACCAGCAGAACTAGCGGGGTACAAGAGACCCAGTACTTC.

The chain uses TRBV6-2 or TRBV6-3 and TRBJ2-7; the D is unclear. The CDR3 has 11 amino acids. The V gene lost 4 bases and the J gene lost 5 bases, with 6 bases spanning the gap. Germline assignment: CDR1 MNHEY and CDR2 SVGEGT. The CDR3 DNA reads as TGTGCCAGCAGTTCCGACCACGAGCAGTACTTC. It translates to CASSSDHEQYF.

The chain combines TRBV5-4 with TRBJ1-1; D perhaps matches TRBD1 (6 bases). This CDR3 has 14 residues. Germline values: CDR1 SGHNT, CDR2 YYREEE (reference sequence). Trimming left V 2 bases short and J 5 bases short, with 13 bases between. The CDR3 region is CASSFRGGDTEAFF. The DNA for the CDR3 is TGTGCCAGCAGCTTTAGGGGGGGGGATACTGAAGCTTTCTTT. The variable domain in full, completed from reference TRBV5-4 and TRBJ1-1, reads ETGVTQSPTHLIKTRGQQVTLRCSSQSGHNTVSWYQQALGQGPQFIFQYYREEENGRGNFPPRFSGLQFPNYSSELNVNALELDDSALYLCASSFRGGDTEAFFGQGTRLTVV.

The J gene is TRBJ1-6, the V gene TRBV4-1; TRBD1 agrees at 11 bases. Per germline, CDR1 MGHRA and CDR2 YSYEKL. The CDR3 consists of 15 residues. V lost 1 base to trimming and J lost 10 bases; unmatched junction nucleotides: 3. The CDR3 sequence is CASSQGTGGWSPLHF. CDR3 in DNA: TGCGCCAGCAGCCAAGGGACAGGGGGCTGGTCACCCCTCCACTTT.

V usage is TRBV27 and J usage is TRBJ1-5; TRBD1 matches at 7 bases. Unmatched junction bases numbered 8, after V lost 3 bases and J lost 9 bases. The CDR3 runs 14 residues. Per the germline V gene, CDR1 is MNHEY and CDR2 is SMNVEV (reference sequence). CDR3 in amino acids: CASSLREGARPQHF. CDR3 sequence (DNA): TGTGCCAGCAGTTTGCGAGAGGGGGCGAGGCCCCAGCATTTT.

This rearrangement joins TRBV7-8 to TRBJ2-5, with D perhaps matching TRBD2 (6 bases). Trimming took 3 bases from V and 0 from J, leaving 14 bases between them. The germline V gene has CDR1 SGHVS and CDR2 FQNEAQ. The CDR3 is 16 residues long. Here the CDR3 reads CASSLPRGPYQETQYF. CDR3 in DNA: TGTGCCAGCAGCTTGCCGCGGGGACCGTACCAAGAGACCCAGTACTTC.

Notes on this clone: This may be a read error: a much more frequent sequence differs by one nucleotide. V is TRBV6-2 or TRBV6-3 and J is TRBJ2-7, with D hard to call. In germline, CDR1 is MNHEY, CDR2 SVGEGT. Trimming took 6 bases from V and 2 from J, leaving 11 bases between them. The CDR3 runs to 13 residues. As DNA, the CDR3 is TGTGCCAGCAGCGACCCCCGGGCCTACGAGCAGTACTTC. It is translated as CASSDPRAYEQYF.

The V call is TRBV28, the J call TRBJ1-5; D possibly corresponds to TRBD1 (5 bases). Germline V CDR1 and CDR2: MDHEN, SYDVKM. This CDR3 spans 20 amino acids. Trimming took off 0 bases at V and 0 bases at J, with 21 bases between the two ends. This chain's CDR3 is CASSLWLQGRSSYSNQPQHF. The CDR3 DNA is TGTGCCAGCAGTTTATGGCTCCAGGGTAGGTCAAGCTATAGCAATCAGCCCCAGCATTTT.

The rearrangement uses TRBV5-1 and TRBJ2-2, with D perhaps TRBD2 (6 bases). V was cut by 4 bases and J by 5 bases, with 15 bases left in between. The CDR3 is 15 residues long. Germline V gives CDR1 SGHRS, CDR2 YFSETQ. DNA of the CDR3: TGCGCCAGCAGCCCGACTAGATTGGGGACCGGGGAGCTGTTTTTT. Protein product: CASSPTRLGTGELFF.

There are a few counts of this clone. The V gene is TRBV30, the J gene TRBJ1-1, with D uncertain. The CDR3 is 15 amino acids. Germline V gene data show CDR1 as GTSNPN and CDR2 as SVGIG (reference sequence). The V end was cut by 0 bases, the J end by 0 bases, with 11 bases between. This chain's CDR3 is CAWSVTVGMNTEAFF. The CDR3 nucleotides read TGTGCCTGGAGTGTAACGGTAGGCATGAACACTGAAGCTTTCTTT.

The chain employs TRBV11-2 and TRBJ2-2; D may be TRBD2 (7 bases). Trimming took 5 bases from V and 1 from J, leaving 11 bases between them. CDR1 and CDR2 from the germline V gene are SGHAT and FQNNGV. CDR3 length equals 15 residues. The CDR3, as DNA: TGTGCCAGCAGCCCGCGGGGGCAGAACACCGGGGAGCTGTTTTTT. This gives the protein CASSPRGQNTGELFF.

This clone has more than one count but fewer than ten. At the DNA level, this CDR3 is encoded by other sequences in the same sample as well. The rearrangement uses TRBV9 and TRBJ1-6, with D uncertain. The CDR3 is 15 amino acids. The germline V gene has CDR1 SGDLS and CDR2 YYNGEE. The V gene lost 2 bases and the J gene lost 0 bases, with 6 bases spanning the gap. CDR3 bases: TGTGCCAGCAGCGTGGGGAGCTCCTATAATTCACCCCTCCACTTT. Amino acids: CASSVGSSYNSPLHF.

In DNA form, the CDR3 reads TGTGCCAGCAGAGACACTAATAATGAAAAACTGTTTTTT. Its translation: CASRDTNNEKLFF. The gene calls are TRBV28 and TRBJ1-4; unclear D gene. The V end was cut by 6 bases, the J end by 4 bases, with 9 bases between. CDR1 and CDR2 (germline): MDHEN, SYDVKM. The CDR3 extends over 13 amino acids.